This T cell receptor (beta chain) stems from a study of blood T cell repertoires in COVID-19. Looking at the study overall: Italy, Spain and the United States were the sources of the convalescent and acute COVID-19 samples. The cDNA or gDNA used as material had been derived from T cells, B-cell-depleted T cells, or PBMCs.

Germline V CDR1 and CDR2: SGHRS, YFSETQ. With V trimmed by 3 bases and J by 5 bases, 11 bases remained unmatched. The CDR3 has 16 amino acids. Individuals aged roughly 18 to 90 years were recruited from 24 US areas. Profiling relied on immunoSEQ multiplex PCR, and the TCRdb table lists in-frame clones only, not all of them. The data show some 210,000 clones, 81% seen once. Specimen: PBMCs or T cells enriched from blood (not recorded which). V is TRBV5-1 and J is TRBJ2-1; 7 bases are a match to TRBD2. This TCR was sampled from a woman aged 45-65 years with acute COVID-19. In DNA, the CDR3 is TGCGCCAGCAGCTCCCTCTGGGGGGGGGACCACAATGAGCAGTTCTTC. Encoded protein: CASSSLWGGDHNEQFF.